The 18 T cell receptor beta chains below all came from one sample that was sequenced in a study of blood T cell repertoires in COVID-19. TCRdb's table, derived via immunoSEQ multiplex PCR, lists solely in-frame clones and lacks some. Of 200,000 to 250,000 clones listed, 83% are singletons. Material for sequencing was PBMCs or T cells enriched from blood (not recorded which). The receptors shown here come from a woman aged 45-65 years who had been exposed to COVID-19.

The chain uses TRBV5-6 and TRBJ2-1; tentatively, D is TRBD1 (6 bases). Germline V lookup: CDR1 SGHDT, CDR2 YYEEEE. V was cut by 1 base and J by 2 bases, with 19 bases left in between. CDR3 length: 18 amino acids. CDR3 loop: CASSLWVTDRSAYNEQFF. DNA of the CDR3: TGTGCCAGCAGCTTGTGGGTAACTGACAGGTCCGCCTACAATGAGCAGTTCTTC.

The chain links TRBV28 to TRBJ1-2; TRBD1 might be the D (6 bases). Germline CDR1 is MDHEN and CDR2 is SYDVKM. Trimming cost V 2 bases and J 4 bases, with 11 bases left between them. The CDR3 consists of 14 residues. The CDR3 coding sequence is TGTGCCAGCAGTTTAGAGGACAGTGCCTATGGCTACACCTTC. Translated: CASSLEDSAYGYTF.

The chain uses TRBV5-1 and TRBJ2-1; D unresolved. CDR1 is SGHRS, CDR2 YFSETQ, per germline. This CDR3 has 14 amino acids. V was pared by 6 bases and J by 6 bases, with 16 bases between. Here the CDR3 reads CASTGIPGTNEQFF. Written as DNA, the CDR3 is TGCGCCAGCACTGGTATCCCAGGAACCAATGAGCAGTTCTTC. The full variable domain, in which reference TRBV5-1 and TRBJ2-1 provide the parts outside the CDR3, is KAGVTQTPRYLIKTRGQQVTLSCSPISGHRSVSWYQQTPGQGLQFLFEYFSETQRNKGNFPGRFSGRQFSNSRSEMNVSTLELGDSALYLCASTGIPGTNEQFFGPGTRLTVL.

The chain joins TRBV28 to TRBJ1-5, with 10 bases aligning to TRBD1. There are 14 residues in the CDR3. Germline values: CDR1 MDHEN, CDR2 SYDVKM. Trimming at V came to 5 bases and at J to 7 bases, leaving 5 bases not matched to a gene. The CDR3 is CASSHGTGEQPQHF. For the CDR3, the DNA is TGTGCCAGCAGTCACGGGACAGGGGAACAGCCCCAGCATTTT.

The chain combines TRBV3-1 (or the pseudogene TRBV3-2) with TRBJ2-5; 8 bases align to TRBD1. The junction had 7 bases not matched to a gene; V was cut back by 3 bases and J by 4 bases. The CDR3 is made up of 15 amino acids. Germline loops: CDR1 LGHDT, CDR2 YNNKEL (reference sequence). The CDR3 nucleotides are TGTGCCAGCAGCCATGTCAGGGGGCTCCTAGAGACCCAGTACTTC. This encodes CASSHVRGLLETQYF.

The chain recombines TRBV19 with TRBJ2-6; possible D gene TRBD2, 6 bases. Germline assignment: CDR1 LNHDA and CDR2 SQIVND (reference sequence). CDR3 length equals 15 residues. V was clipped by 8 bases and J by 0 bases, with 11 bases between them. For the CDR3, the DNA is TGTGCCAGTGGAAACGGGGGCTCTGGGGCCAACGTCCTGACTTTC. Translation gives CASGNGGSGANVLTF. The full variable domain, rest sourced from reference TRBV19 and TRBJ2-6, is DGGITQSPKYLFRKEGQNVTLSCEQNLNHDAMYWYRQDPGQGLRLIYYSQIVNDFQKGDIAEGYSVSREKKESFPLTVTSAQKNPTAFYLCASGNGGSGANVLTFGAGSRLTVL.

This chain connects TRBV6-4 to TRBJ2-7; 8 bases agree with TRBD1. Germline V CDR1 and CDR2: MRHNA, SNTAGT. V lost 6 bases and J lost 3; bases outside the gene matches: 13. This CDR3 spans 16 amino acids. CDR3 nucleotide sequence: TGTGCCAGCAGGGGATATCGGGACAGGTCTATCTACGAGCAGTACTTC. It yields the protein CASRGYRDRSIYEQYF.

V gene TRBV28 combines with J gene TRBJ1-2; the match to TRBD1 covers 9 bases. Trimming removed 1 base from V and 6 bases from J; junction bases left unmatched: 9. The V gene's germline CDR1 is MDHEN and CDR2 SYDVKM. The CDR3 is made up of 16 amino acids. CDR3 nucleotides: TGTGCCAGCAGTTTATTGGCCGGACAGGGGTTACATGGCTACACCTTC. The encoded protein is CASSLLAGQGLHGYTF.

This clone was counted once. The rearrangement uses TRBV12-3 or TRBV12-4 and TRBJ2-1, with D tentatively TRBD2 (6 bases). The CDR3 runs 11 residues. Trimming removed 10 bases at V and 9 bases at J, with 13 bases between. In DNA form, the CDR3 reads TGTGCCACCACAGTTAGCGGTGAGCAGTTCTTC. Translation gives CATTVSGEQFF.

The rearrangement links TRBV30 to TRBJ1-5; possibly TRBD1 for D (6 bases). This CDR3 has 13 amino acids. V lost 1 base and J lost 5, with 9 bases in between. The germline CDR1 and CDR2 sequences are GTSNPN and SVGIG (reference sequence). The CDR3 nucleotides read TGTGCCTGGAGTGAACAGGGCCATCAGCCCCAGCATTTT. This encodes CAWSEQGHQPQHF.

This clone has a single count. This sequence joins TRBV10-2 and TRBJ1-2; 8 bases map to TRBD1. CDR3 length: 13 residues. J was trimmed by 4 bases and V by 2 bases; bases with no gene match: 0. CDR1 is WSHSY, CDR2 SAAADI, per germline. This CDR3 is CASSEGTGYGYTF. As DNA, the CDR3 is TGCGCCAGCAGTGAGGGGACAGGCTATGGCTACACCTTC.

The chain recombines TRBV15 with TRBJ2-3; TRBD2 agrees at 7 bases. The trim removed 6 bases at V and 2 bases at J, leaving 8 bases unmatched. Germline CDR1 LNHNV, CDR2 YYDKDF (reference sequence). The length of the CDR3 is 15 residues. In nucleotides, the CDR3 is TGTGCCACCAGGGACGAGCGGGGAAACACAGATACGCAGTATTTT. This translates into CATRDERGNTDTQYF.

J is TRBJ2-1 and V is TRBV9, with D tentatively TRBD2 (5 bases). The CDR3 totals 15 residues. Germline V gene lookup returns CDR1 SGDLS and CDR2 YYNGEE. Trimming pared 0 bases from V and 1 base from J, leaving 8 bases between. The CDR3 is CASSVVPGSYNEQFF. Here the CDR3 DNA reads TGTGCCAGCAGCGTAGTTCCGGGGTCCTACAATGAGCAGTTCTTC.

The J gene is TRBJ2-7, the V gene TRBV27; no firm D call. CDR3 size: 13 residues. The germline V and J ends were trimmed by 2 bases and 3 bases, with 8 bases remaining between them. Per germline, CDR1 MNHEY and CDR2 SMNVEV (reference sequence). Here the CDR3 DNA reads TGTGCCAGCAGTTTAAATCCCAGCTACGAGCAGTACTTC. Translating gives CASSLNPSYEQYF.

This rearrangement joins TRBV25-1 to TRBJ2-1; 7 nucleotides agree with TRBD1. J lost 5 bases, V lost 5 bases, and 9 bases had no gene match. This CDR3 contains 15 residues. Germline lookup yields CDR1 MGHDK and CDR2 SYGVNS. CDR3 region: CASSRPGTVNNEQFF. In DNA form, the CDR3 reads TGTGCCAGCAGTAGGCCCGGGACAGTTAACAATGAGCAGTTCTTC.

The chain is built from TRBV6-2 or TRBV6-3 and TRBJ1-4, with D unresolved. The germline gives CDR1 MNHEY, CDR2 SVGEGT. The CDR3 totals 13 residues. V lost 4 bases and J lost 3, with 6 bases in between. The CDR3 sequence is CASSFRANEKLFF. The DNA for the CDR3 is TGTGCCAGCAGTTTCCGGGCTAATGAAAAACTGTTTTTT.

This clone was picked up one time. The gene calls are TRBV9 and TRBJ1-2; 7 positions match TRBD1. The trim removed 3 bases at V and 6 bases at J, leaving 11 bases unmatched. CDR3 length equals 15 residues. Germline loops: CDR1 SGDLS, CDR2 YYNGEE. Written as DNA, the CDR3 is TGTGCCAGCAGCGCGAACTCAGGGGGGACGGATGGCTACACCTTC. It yields the protein CASSANSGGTDGYTF. Based on the CDR3 plus reference TRBV9 and TRBJ1-2, the full variable domain is DSGVTQTPKHLITATGQRVTLRCSPRSGDLSVYWYQQSLDQGLQFLIQYYNGEERAKGNILERFSAQQFPDLHSELNLSSLELGDSALYFCASSANSGGTDGYTFGSGTRLTVV.

The rearrangement links TRBV19 to TRBJ1-3; no clear D gene. The CDR3 contains 16 residues. V was shortened by 3 bases and J by 4 bases, with 16 bases between the two germline ends. Germline CDR1 reads LNHDA; CDR2 reads SQIVND (reference sequence). DNA for the CDR3: TGTGCCAGTAGTATTGACGGCAGCGGACTCGGAAACACCATATATTTT. As protein: CASSIDGSGLGNTIYF.